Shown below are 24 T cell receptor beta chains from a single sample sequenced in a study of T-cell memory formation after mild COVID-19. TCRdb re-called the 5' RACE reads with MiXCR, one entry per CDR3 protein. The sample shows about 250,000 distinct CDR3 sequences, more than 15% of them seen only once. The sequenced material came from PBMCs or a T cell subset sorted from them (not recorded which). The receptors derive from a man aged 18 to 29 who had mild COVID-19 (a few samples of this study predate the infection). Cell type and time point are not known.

As DNA, the CDR3 is TGCGCCAGCAGCTGGGGGCCCGGGACAGGGGGCCTCGGTGAGCAGTTCTTC. Its protein product is CASSWGPGTGGLGEQFF. This chain joins TRBV5-1 and TRBJ2-1, with TRBD1 identical over 12 bases. In germline, CDR1 is SGHRS, CDR2 YFSETQ. V lost 3 bases to trimming and J lost 9 bases; unmatched junction nucleotides: 13. The CDR3 length is 17 residues.

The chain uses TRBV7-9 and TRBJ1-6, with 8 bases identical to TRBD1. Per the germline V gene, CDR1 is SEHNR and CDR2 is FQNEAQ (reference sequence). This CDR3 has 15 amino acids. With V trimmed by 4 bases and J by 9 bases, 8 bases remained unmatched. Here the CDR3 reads CASSWGTGVASPLHF. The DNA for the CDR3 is TGTGCCAGCAGCTGGGGGACAGGTGTGGCTTCACCCCTCCACTTT.

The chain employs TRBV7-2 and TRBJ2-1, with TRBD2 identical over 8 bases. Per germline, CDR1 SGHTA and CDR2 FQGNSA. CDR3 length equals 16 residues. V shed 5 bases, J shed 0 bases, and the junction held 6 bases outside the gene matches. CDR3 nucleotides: TGTGCCAGCAGCATTTCCGGGACTAGCTCCTACAATGAGCAGTTCTTC. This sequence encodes CASSISGTSSYNEQFF.

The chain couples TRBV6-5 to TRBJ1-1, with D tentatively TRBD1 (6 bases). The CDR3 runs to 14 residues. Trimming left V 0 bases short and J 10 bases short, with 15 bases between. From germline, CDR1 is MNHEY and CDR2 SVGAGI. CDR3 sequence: CASSYSTNPGAAFF. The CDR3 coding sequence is TGTGCCAGCAGTTACTCGACGAACCCGGGGGCAGCTTTCTTT.

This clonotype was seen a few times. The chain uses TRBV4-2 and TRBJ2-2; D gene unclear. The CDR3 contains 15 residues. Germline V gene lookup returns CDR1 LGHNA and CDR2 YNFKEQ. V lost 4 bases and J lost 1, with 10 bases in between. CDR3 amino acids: CASSPRLMNTGELFF. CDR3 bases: TGTGCCAGCAGCCCCCGACTCATGAACACCGGGGAGCTGTTTTTT.

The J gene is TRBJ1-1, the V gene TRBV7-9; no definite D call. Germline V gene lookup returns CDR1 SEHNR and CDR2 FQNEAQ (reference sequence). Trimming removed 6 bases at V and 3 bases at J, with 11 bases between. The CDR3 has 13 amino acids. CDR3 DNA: TGTGCCAGCAGTCGCGTGAGGGACACTGAAGCTTTCTTT. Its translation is CASSRVRDTEAFF.

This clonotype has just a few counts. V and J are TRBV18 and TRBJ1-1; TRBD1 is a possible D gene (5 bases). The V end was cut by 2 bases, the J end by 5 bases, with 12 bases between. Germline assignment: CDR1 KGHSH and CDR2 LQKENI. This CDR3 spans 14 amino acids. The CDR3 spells CASSPENGGTEAFF. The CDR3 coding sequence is TGTGCCAGCTCACCAGAAAACGGGGGTACTGAAGCTTTCTTT.

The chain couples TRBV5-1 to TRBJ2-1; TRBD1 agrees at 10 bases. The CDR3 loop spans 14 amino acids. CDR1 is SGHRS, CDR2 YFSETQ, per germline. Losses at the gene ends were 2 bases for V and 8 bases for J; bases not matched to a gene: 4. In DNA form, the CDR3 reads TGCGCCAGCAGCTTTCCGGGACAGGGGTATGAGCAGTTCTTC. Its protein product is CASSFPGQGYEQFF.

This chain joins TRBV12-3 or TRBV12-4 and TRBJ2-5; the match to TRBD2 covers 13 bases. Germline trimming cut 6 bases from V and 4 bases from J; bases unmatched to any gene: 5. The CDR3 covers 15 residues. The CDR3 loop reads CASSRTSGGGETQYF. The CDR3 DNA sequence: TGTGCCAGCAGCCGGACTAGCGGGGGAGGAGAGACCCAGTACTTC.

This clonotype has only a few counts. DNA of the CDR3: TGCAGTGCTACCGACAGGGGCCAAACCTACGAGCAGTACTTC. It encodes CSATDRGQTYEQYF. The rearrangement uses TRBV20-1 and TRBJ2-7; 8 nucleotides line up with TRBD1. CDR1 is DFQATT and CDR2 is SNEGSKA in the germline V gene (reference sequence). V lost 4 bases and J lost 2; bases outside the gene matches: 7. This CDR3 region has 14 residues.

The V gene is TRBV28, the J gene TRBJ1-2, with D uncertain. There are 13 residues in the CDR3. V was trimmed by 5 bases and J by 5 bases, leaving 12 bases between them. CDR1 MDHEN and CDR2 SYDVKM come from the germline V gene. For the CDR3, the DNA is TGTGCCAGCAGTCAGGACCCCCGATATGGCTACACCTTC. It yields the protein CASSQDPRYGYTF.

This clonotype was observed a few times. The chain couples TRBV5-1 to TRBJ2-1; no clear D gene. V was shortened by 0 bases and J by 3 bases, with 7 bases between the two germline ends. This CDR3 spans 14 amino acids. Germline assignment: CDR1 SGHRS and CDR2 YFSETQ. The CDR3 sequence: CASSLGAIYNEQFF. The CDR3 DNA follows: TGCGCCAGCAGCTTGGGGGCCATCTACAATGAGCAGTTCTTC.

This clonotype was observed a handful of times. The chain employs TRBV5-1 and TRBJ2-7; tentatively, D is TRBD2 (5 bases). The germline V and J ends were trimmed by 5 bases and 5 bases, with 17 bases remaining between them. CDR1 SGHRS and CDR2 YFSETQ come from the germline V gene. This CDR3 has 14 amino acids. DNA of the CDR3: TGCGCCAGCAGTTTCGGGGATAACTTCGACGAGCAGTACTTC. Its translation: CASSFGDNFDEQYF. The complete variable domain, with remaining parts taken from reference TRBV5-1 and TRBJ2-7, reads KAGVTQTPRYLIKTRGQQVTLSCSPISGHRSVSWYQQTPGQGLQFLFEYFSETQRNKGNFPGRFSGRQFSNSRSEMNVSTLELGDSALYLCASSFGDNFDEQYFGPGTRLTVT.

This chain's CDR3 is CSAKGGFYEQYV. DNA for the CDR3: TGCAGTGCGAAAGGGGGGTTCTACGAGCAGTACGTC. This rearrangement joins TRBV20-1 to TRBJ2-7; the D call may be TRBD1 or TRBD2 (6 bases each). The CDR3 totals 12 residues. Per germline, CDR1 DFQATT and CDR2 SNEGSKA (reference sequence). Trimming stripped 6 bases from V and 3 bases from J, with 12 bases between.

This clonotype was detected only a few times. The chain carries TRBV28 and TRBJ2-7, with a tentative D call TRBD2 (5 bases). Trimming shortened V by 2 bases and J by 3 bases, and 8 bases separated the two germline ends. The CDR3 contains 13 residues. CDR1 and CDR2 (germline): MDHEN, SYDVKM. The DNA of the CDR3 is TGTGCCAGCAGTTTAACTAGTTTCTACGAGCAGTACTTC. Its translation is CASSLTSFYEQYF.

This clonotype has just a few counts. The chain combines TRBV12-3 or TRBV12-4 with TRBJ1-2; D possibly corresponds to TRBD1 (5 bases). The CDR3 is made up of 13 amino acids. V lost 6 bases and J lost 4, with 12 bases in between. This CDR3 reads CASSLTAAYGYTF. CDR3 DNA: TGTGCCAGCAGCCTGACAGCCGCCTATGGCTACACCTTC.

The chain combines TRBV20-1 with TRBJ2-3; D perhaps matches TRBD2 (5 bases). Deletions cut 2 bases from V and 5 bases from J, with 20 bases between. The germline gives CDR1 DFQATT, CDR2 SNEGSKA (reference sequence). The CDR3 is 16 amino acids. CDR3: CSARLRGRTWGDTQYF. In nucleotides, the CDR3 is TGCAGTGCTAGACTACGAGGGCGGACTTGGGGAGATACGCAGTATTTT.

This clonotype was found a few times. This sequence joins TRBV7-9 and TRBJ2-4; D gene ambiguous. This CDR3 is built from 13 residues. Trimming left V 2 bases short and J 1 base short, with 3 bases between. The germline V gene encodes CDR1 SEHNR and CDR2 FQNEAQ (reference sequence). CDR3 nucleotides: TGTGCCAGCAGCTTATTCGCCAAAAACATTCAGTACTTC. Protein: CASSLFAKNIQYF. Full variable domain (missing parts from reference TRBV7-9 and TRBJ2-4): DTGVSQNPRHKITKRGQNVTFRCDPISEHNRLYWYRQTLGQGPEFLTYFQNEAQLEKSRLLSDRFSAERPKGSFSTLEIQRTEQGDSAMYLCASSLFAKNIQYFGAGTRLSVL.

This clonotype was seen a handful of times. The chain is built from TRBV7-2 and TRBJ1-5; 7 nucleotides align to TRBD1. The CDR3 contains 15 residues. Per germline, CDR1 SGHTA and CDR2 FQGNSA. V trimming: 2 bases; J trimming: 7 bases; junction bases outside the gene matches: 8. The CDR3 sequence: CASSLSKGAGQPQHF. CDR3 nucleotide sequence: TGTGCCAGCAGCTTATCTAAGGGGGCTGGACAGCCCCAGCATTTT.

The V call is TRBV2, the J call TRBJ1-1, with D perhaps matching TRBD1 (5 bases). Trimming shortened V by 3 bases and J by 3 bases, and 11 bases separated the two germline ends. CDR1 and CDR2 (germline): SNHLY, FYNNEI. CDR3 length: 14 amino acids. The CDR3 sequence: CASSEDMVDTEAFF. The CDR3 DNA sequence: TGTGCCAGCAGTGAGGACATGGTGGACACTGAAGCTTTCTTT.

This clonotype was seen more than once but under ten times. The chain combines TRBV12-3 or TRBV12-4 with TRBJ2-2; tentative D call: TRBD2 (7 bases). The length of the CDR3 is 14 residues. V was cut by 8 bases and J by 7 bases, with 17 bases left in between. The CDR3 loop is CASQRDTIGGELFF. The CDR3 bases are TGTGCCAGCCAGCGGGACACCATTGGCGGGGAGCTGTTTTTT.

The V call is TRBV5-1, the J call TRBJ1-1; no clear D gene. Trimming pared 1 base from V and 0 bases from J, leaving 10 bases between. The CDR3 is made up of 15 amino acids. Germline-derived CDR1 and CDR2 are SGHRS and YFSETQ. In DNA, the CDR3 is TGCGCCAGCAGCTTGATGCGGGCAATGAACACTGAAGCTTTCTTT. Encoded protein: CASSLMRAMNTEAFF. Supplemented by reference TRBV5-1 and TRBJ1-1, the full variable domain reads KAGVTQTPRYLIKTRGQQVTLSCSPISGHRSVSWYQQTPGQGLQFLFEYFSETQRNKGNFPGRFSGRQFSNSRSEMNVSTLELGDSALYLCASSLMRAMNTEAFFGQGTRLTVV.

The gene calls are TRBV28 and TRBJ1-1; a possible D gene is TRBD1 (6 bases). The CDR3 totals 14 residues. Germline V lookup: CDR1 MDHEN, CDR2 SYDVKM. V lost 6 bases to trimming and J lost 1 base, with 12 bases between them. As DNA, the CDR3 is TGTGCCAGCAGCCGGGGGGGGCGGAACACTGAAGCTTTCTTT. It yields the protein CASSRGGRNTEAFF.

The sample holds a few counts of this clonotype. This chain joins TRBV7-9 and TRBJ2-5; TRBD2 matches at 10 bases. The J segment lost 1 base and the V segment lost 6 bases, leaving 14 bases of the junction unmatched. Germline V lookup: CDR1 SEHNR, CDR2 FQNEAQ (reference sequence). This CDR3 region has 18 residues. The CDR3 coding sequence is TGTGCCAGCAGTTTCCCGATGGGTAGCGGGGGGCCCCAAGAGACCCAGTACTTC. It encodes CASSFPMGSGGPQETQYF.